The 14 T cell receptor beta chains presented below share a single source sample, sequenced in a study of blood T cells in healthy people across ages. The authors ran a second PCR of about 6 to 11 cycles using a sample-barcoded 5' primer and a J-beta primer mix. TCRdb reprocessed the 5' RACE reads via MiXCR and lists one record per CDR3 protein. Among hundreds of thousands of distinct CDR3 sequences listed, around a fifth were seen once. Sequencing was carried out using blood. The receptor set was obtained from a man in his 70s in good health.

The sample holds many counts of this clonotype. The gene calls are TRBV20-1 and TRBJ2-5, with TRBD1 as a possible D gene (6 bases). With 5 bases removed from V and 5 bases from J, the gap between germline ends came to 18 bases. The CDR3 has 14 residues. CDR1 DFQATT and CDR2 SNEGSKA come from the germline V gene (reference sequence). The CDR3 here is CSASRTEVQETQYF. For the CDR3, the DNA is TGCAGTGCTTCACGGACAGAAGTCCAGGAGACCCAGTACTTC.

This clonotype occurred a few times. The chain employs TRBV7-3 and TRBJ1-5; D possibly corresponds to TRBD1 (6 bases). Deletions cut 5 bases from V and 3 bases from J, with 11 bases between. This CDR3 spans 14 amino acids. Germline loops: CDR1 SGHTA, CDR2 FQGTGA. The DNA for the CDR3 is TGTGCCAGCAGCGTCCAGGGGTCCAATCAGCCCCAGCATTTT. It encodes CASSVQGSNQPQHF.

This clonotype was observed a few times. The chain employs TRBV9 and TRBJ2-7; 9 bases match TRBD2. Germline V lookup: CDR1 SGDLS, CDR2 YYNGEE. Trimming at V came to 6 bases and at J to 5 bases, leaving 9 bases not matched to a gene. The CDR3 totals 14 residues. CDR3 in amino acids: CASTPGTSFHEQYF. CDR3 bases: TGTGCCAGCACTCCCGGGACTAGCTTCCACGAGCAGTACTTC.

In its sample, this clonotype was seen many times. The chain uses TRBV29-1 and TRBJ2-1; 8 bases line up with TRBD1. Germline lookup yields CDR1 SQVTM and CDR2 ANQGSEA. V trimming: 2 bases; J trimming: 6 bases; junction bases outside the gene matches: 3. This CDR3 has 13 amino acids. CDR3 sequence reads: CSVETGGVNEQFF. CDR3 in DNA: TGCAGCGTTGAAACAGGGGGTGTCAATGAGCAGTTCTTC.

There are a few counts of this clonotype. V usage is TRBV6-6 and J usage is TRBJ2-7; either TRBD1 or TRBD2 may fit D (5 bases each). CDR1 and CDR2 from the germline V gene are MNHNY and SVGAGI (reference sequence). The CDR3 has 13 amino acids. With 6 bases removed from V and 12 bases from J, the gap between germline ends came to 21 bases. CDR3 DNA: TGTGCCAGCAGGGAATCCGGGACCTCCGGACCGTACTTC. Protein sequence: CASRESGTSGPYF.

In this sample, this clonotype turned up many times. The rearrangement uses TRBV6-5 and TRBJ2-1; D might be TRBD1 or TRBD2, each matching 5 bases. From germline, CDR1 is MNHEY and CDR2 SVGAGI. The length of the CDR3 is 16 residues. V lost 2 bases and J lost 4, with 15 bases in between. Here the CDR3 reads CASSYAGQRGYNEQFF. Written as DNA, the CDR3 is TGTGCCAGCAGTTACGCGGGCCAGAGGGGATACAATGAGCAGTTCTTC.

The chain carries TRBV28 and TRBJ1-1, with 8 bases that match TRBD1. V shed 2 bases, J shed 1 base, and the junction held 3 bases outside the gene matches. The CDR3 is 15 amino acids. The germline V gene has CDR1 MDHEN and CDR2 SYDVKM. CDR3 coding DNA: TGTGCCAGCAGTTTAGGCGGACAGGGGAACACTGAAGCTTTCTTT. It encodes CASSLGGQGNTEAFF.

The chain recombines TRBV20-1 with TRBJ2-3, with 8 bases that match TRBD2. Germline CDR1 reads DFQATT; CDR2 reads SNEGSKA (reference sequence). The CDR3 covers 16 residues. V trimming: 0 bases; J trimming: 6 bases; junction bases outside the gene matches: 11. CDR3 nucleotides: TGCAGTGCTAGAGAGGCGGCTAGCGGGTGGAGTGATACGCAGTATTTT. Its translation is CSAREAASGWSDTQYF.

CDR3 DNA: TGTGCCAGCAGTCCCGGACTGAACGGGGAGCTGTTTTTT. Translated, it gives CASSPGLNGELFF. This rearrangement joins TRBV12-3 or TRBV12-4 to TRBJ2-2; possible D gene TRBD2, 5 bases. This CDR3 has 13 residues. V was clipped by 5 bases and J by 7 bases, with 11 bases between them.

With regard to this clonotype: The junction departs from the called germline gene at one end, perhaps through a read error. This rearrangement joins TRBV7-2 to TRBJ2-1; D not resolved. The CDR3 has 15 amino acids. CDR1 is SGHTA and CDR2 is FQGNSA in the germline V gene. As DNA, the CDR3 is TGTGCCTGCAGCTTAAACTATGGGTCCTACAATGAGCAGTTCTTC. Encoded protein: CACSLNYGSYNEQFF.

For this clonotype: This is likely a read error, given that the CDR3 carries no conserved phenylalanine or tryptophan at its end. This chain links TRBV5-1 with TRBJ1-2; 9 nucleotides match TRBD1. The junction had 11 bases not matched to a gene; V was cut back by 4 bases and J by 1 base. This CDR3 has 17 amino acids. The germline CDR1 and CDR2 sequences are SGHRS and YFSETQ. Here the CDR3 DNA reads TGCGCCAGCAGCCTGGACATGGGACAGGGCATTAACTATGGCTACACCATC. Protein sequence: CASSLDMGQGINYGYTI.

This chain connects TRBV7-9 to TRBJ1-2; 10 bases are a match to TRBD1. This CDR3 has 13 amino acids. Germline V gives CDR1 SEHNR, CDR2 FQNEAQ (reference sequence). V lost 3 bases and J lost 6; bases outside the gene matches: 1. CDR3 sequence reads: CASSFGTGDGYTF. The CDR3 DNA follows: TGTGCCAGCAGCTTCGGGACAGGGGATGGCTACACCTTC.

This clonotype was seen more than once but under ten times. Just one base apart from a much larger clone, this may be a read error. The chain carries TRBV6-5 and TRBJ2-1; the match to TRBD2 covers 12 bases. The last part of the DNA fits TRBJ2-7 better; the J call may be wrong. This CDR3 region has 15 residues. The germline V gene has CDR1 MNHEY and CDR2 SVGAGI. The CDR3 DNA sequence: TGTGCCAGCAGCCCACCGACTAGCGGGAGCTACGAGCAGTACTTC. It specifies CASSPPTSGSYEQYF.

This clonotype was recorded a few times. The chain employs TRBV4-1 and TRBJ2-7, with 10 bases aligning to TRBD1. From germline, CDR1 is MGHRA and CDR2 YSYEKL. The CDR3 covers 19 residues. The junction had 14 bases not matched to a gene; V was cut back by 0 bases and J by 3 bases. CDR3 bases: TGCGCCAGCAGCCAAGAAAGGACAGGGGGTTCCTTTTCCTACTACGAGCAGTACTTC. Its protein product is CASSQERTGGSFSYYEQYF.